The source of this T cell receptor (beta chain) is a study of blood T cell repertoires in COVID-19. Across the study: The samples span acute and convalescent COVID-19 from the United States, Italy and Spain. In each case, the material was cDNA or gDNA derived from T cells, B-cell-depleted T cells, or PBMCs.

There are 15 residues in the CDR3. Trimming took 3 bases from V and 0 from J, leaving 9 bases between them. Germline-derived CDR1 and CDR2 are LGHNA and YNFKEQ. Per the original data handling: Reference gene primer amplification in the assay estimated nucleated cell counts. TCRdb's table, derived via immunoSEQ multiplex PCR, lists solely in-frame clones and lacks some. V and J calls plus clone size are reproduced from that table; the DNA served to infer D and trimming. The sample consists of 95,000 to 150,000 clones, 75% to 85% of them appearing once. The sequence came from a woman aged 45-59 years with acute or convalescent COVID-19. Sequencing was carried out using peripheral blood. V usage is TRBV4-2 and J usage is TRBJ1-3; possible D gene TRBD1, 5 bases. DNA of the CDR3: TGTGCCAGCAGCCAGGACAAGAGCTCTGGAAACACCATATATTTT. Its protein is CASSQDKSSGNTIYF.